The 25 T cell receptor beta chains below were found in one sample sequenced in a study of low-dose radiotherapy and immunotherapy resistance in tumors. With TRAV- and TRBV-specific primers, first-strand cDNA was made, covering the alpha and beta chains. Using a constant-region primer together with a V-primer adapter, TCRs were subjected to around 20 PCR cycles of amplification. TCRdb redid the calling of the reads with MiXCR, one entry per CDR3 protein. The sample has fewer than 95,000 distinct CDR3 sequences, 9.4% seen once. Time point reported: before trial treatment. The material sequenced was PBMCs, taken before treatment. The source of these receptors is a male donor with prostate cancer.

Ten or more counts support this clonotype. The rearrangement links TRBV7-9 to TRBJ2-5; D is ambiguous. With 4 bases removed from V and 0 bases from J, the gap between germline ends came to 3 bases. Germline CDR1 reads SEHNR; CDR2 reads FQNEAQ (reference sequence). The CDR3 length is 12 residues. CDR3 DNA: TGTGCCAGCAGCTCCCACCAAGAGACCCAGTACTTC. Protein: CASSSHQETQYF. Full variable domain (outside the CDR3, taken from reference TRBV7-9 and TRBJ2-5): DTGVSQNPRHKITKRGQNVTFRCDPISEHNRLYWYRQTLGQGPEFLTYFQNEAQLEKSRLLSDRFSAERPKGSFSTLEIQRTEQGDSAMYLCASSSHQETQYFGPGTRLLVL.

This clonotype occurred many times. V and J are TRBV6-1 and TRBJ2-5; the D gene is possibly TRBD1 (5 bases). Trimming took 6 bases from V and 4 from J, leaving 9 bases between them. Germline V CDR1 and CDR2: MNHNS, SASEGT. The CDR3 consists of 12 residues. Here the CDR3 reads CASSGQLETQYF. In DNA form, the CDR3 reads TGTGCCAGCAGCGGACAACTAGAGACCCAGTACTTC.

A note on this clonotype: The likely explanation is a read error, given a far larger clone one base away. The chain joins TRBV10-3 to TRBJ1-4; no definite D call. The V and J ends lost 5 bases and 7 bases respectively, with 17 bases between them. Looked up from germline, CDR1 is ENHRY and CDR2 is SYGVKD. The CDR3 is made up of 15 amino acids. CDR3 loop: CAISYSRPSGEKLFF. The DNA of the CDR3 is TGTGCCATCAGTTACTCCCGGCCGAGTGGTGAAAAACTGTTTTTT.

In its sample, this clonotype was seen many times. The chain links TRBV28 to TRBJ2-1, with D uncertain. Germline CDR1 and CDR2: MDHEN and SYDVKM. The CDR3 is 12 residues long. Trimming shortened V by 3 bases and J by 15 bases, and 15 bases separated the two germline ends. CDR3 protein: CASSLGRAFLFF. CDR3 bases: TGTGCCAGCAGTTTGGGCAGAGCGTTTTTGTTCTTC.

Concerning this clonotype: This likely came from a read error, as a far larger clone is one base away. The chain carries TRBV18 and TRBJ2-1; D is possibly TRBD2 (5 bases). Per the germline V gene, CDR1 is KGHSH and CDR2 is LQKENI. Trimming took off 6 bases at V and 13 bases at J, with 19 bases between the two ends. The CDR3 spans 13 residues. Here the CDR3 reads CASSTGKTETQFF. The CDR3 coding sequence is TGTGCCAGCTCGACGGGGAAAACGGAGACCCAGTTCTTC.

The chain is built from TRBV15 and TRBJ2-1; unclear D gene. V shed 0 bases and J shed 14 bases, with 20 bases lying between them. The germline gives CDR1 LNHNV, CDR2 YYDKDF (reference sequence). The CDR3 extends over 15 amino acids. In nucleotides, the CDR3 is TGTGCCACCAGCAGAGATGGGGAAAACATGCCGCCGGAGTTCTTC. This translates into CATSRDGENMPPEFF. Full variable domain (outside the CDR3, taken from reference TRBV15 and TRBJ2-1): DAMVIQNPRYQVTQFGKPVTLSCSQTLNHNVMYWYQQKSSQAPKLLFHYYDKDFNNEADTPDNFQSRRPNTSFCFLDIRSPGLGDTAMYLCATSRDGENMPPEFFGPGTRLTVL.

The table lists this clonotype with many counts. V usage is TRBV5-1 and J usage is TRBJ1-2; possible D gene TRBD1, 6 bases. Germline V lookup: CDR1 SGHRS, CDR2 YFSETQ. The CDR3 is 13 residues long. V shed 4 bases and J shed 7 bases, with 14 bases lying between them. This CDR3 reads CASSAGDFLGYTF. The CDR3 DNA sequence: TGCGCCAGCAGCGCAGGGGACTTTCTTGGCTACACCTTC. The variable domain in full, completed from reference TRBV5-1 and TRBJ1-2, reads KAGVTQTPRYLIKTRGQQVTLSCSPISGHRSVSWYQQTPGQGLQFLFEYFSETQRNKGNFPGRFSGRQFSNSRSEMNVSTLELGDSALYLCASSAGDFLGYTFGSGTRLTVV.

This clonotype has a count of ten or more. The rearrangement links TRBV7-2 to TRBJ2-7; 9 positions agree with TRBD1. Trimming removed 5 bases from V and 3 bases from J; junction bases left unmatched: 17. In germline, CDR1 is SGHTA, CDR2 FQGNSA. This CDR3 is built from 18 residues. The CDR3 DNA reads TGTGCCAGCAGCATCACCGGGGGACAGGGCATCCCTCGCTACGAGCAGTACTTC. Amino acids: CASSITGGQGIPRYEQYF.

This clonotype has at least ten counts. The V call is TRBV7-6, the J call TRBJ2-2; the D is unclear. The CDR3 contains 19 residues. Trimming took off 2 bases at V and 0 bases at J, with 19 bases between the two ends. Germline loops: CDR1 SGHVS, CDR2 FNYEAQ. Written as DNA, the CDR3 is TGTGCCAGCAGCTTATTGTCTTTCGGGTCCATAACGAACACCGGGGAGCTGTTTTTT. Residues: CASSLLSFGSITNTGELFF.

There are many counts of this clonotype. The rearrangement joins TRBV10-3 to TRBJ2-4, with TRBD1 identical over 7 bases. Looked up from germline, CDR1 is ENHRY and CDR2 is SYGVKD. This CDR3 is built from 13 residues. The J segment lost 8 bases and the V segment lost 5 bases, leaving 6 bases of the junction unmatched. The CDR3 spells CAISLGQADIQYF. CDR3 coding DNA: TGTGCCATCAGTTTAGGACAGGCGGACATTCAGTACTTC.

This clonotype was seen repeatedly, ten times or more. The V call is TRBV5-6, the J call TRBJ2-5; TRBD1 or TRBD2 may be the D gene (5 bases each). CDR3 size: 16 residues. Germline CDR1 and CDR2: SGHDT and YYEEEE. Trimming shortened V by 3 bases and J by 0 bases, and 15 bases separated the two germline ends. This CDR3 reads CASSSTTRDYQETQYF. The CDR3 coding sequence is TGTGCCAGCAGCTCGACTACCAGGGATTACCAAGAGACCCAGTACTTC.

This clonotype was seen repeatedly, ten times or more. The V call is TRBV4-1, the J call TRBJ2-1; 7 nucleotides line up with TRBD2. The CDR3 runs 17 residues. The J segment lost 4 bases and the V segment lost 0 bases, leaving 9 bases of the junction unmatched. Germline lookup yields CDR1 MGHRA and CDR2 YSYEKL. CDR3 sequence: CASSQDAAGEAYNEQFF. In nucleotides, the CDR3 is TGCGCCAGCAGCCAAGATGCGGCGGGAGAGGCTTACAATGAGCAGTTCTTC.

At least ten counts were recorded for this clonotype. The V and J genes are TRBV20-1 and TRBJ2-2, with 12 bases lining up with TRBD2. The CDR3 loop spans 17 amino acids. Germline-derived CDR1 and CDR2 are DFQATT and SNEGSKA (reference sequence). J was trimmed by 8 bases and V by 2 bases; bases with no gene match: 12. CDR3 nucleotides: TGCAGTGCTAGACCGACTAGCGGGAGAAAATTAGCGGGGGAGCTGTTTTTT. Amino acid sequence: CSARPTSGRKLAGELFF.

In its sample, this clonotype was seen many times. CDR3 sequence reads: CSVASDRLDEQFF. The CDR3 DNA reads as TGCAGCGTTGCCTCCGACCGTCTTGATGAGCAGTTCTTC. This chain joins TRBV29-1 and TRBJ2-1; D uncertain. Trimming left V 4 bases short and J 8 bases short, with 15 bases between. CDR1 is SQVTM, CDR2 ANQGSEA, per germline. The length of the CDR3 is 13 residues.

Many counts were recorded for this clonotype. The chain is built from TRBV28 and TRBJ2-1, with D maybe TRBD1 (5 bases). Trimming stripped 8 bases from V and 2 bases from J, with 22 bases between. This CDR3 comprises 17 residues. Germline V gives CDR1 MDHEN, CDR2 SYDVKM. CDR3 in DNA: TGTGCCAGCGCATCCCCCCGGCGCCAAGGGGCCTACAATGAGCAGTTCTTC. This gives the protein CASASPRRQGAYNEQFF.

A note on this clonotype: This may come from a read error, since a much larger clone is one base off. The chain recombines TRBV11-2 with TRBJ2-4; 9 bases are a match to TRBD2. Germline CDR1 is SGHAT and CDR2 is FQNNGV. The CDR3 is made up of 17 amino acids. Unmatched junction bases numbered 10, after V lost 4 bases and J lost 3 bases. The CDR3, as DNA: TGTGCCAGCAGCTCTGGGGCGGGGGGGCTTGACAAAAACATTCAGTACTTC. It specifies CASSSGAGGLDKNIQYF.

The chain is built from TRBV4-1 and TRBJ1-5; no clear D gene. This CDR3 spans 14 amino acids. In germline, CDR1 is MGHRA, CDR2 YSYEKL. V lost 1 base, J lost 5 bases, and 9 bases lay in between. CDR3 sequence (DNA): TGCGCCAGCAGCCAAGGTCCAGGCTATCAGCCCCAGCATTTT. Its translation is CASSQGPGYQPQHF.

This clonotype was seen ten or more times. The chain carries TRBV30 and TRBJ1-2; 7 bases are a match to TRBD1. CDR1 and CDR2 from the germline V gene are GTSNPN and SVGIG (reference sequence). The CDR3 spans 12 residues. With V trimmed by 5 bases and J by 8 bases, 8 bases remained unmatched. The CDR3 reads CAWDRDVTGYTF. CDR3 sequence (DNA): TGTGCCTGGGACAGGGATGTTACAGGCTACACCTTC. Drawing the rest from reference TRBV30 and TRBJ1-2, the complete variable domain is SQTIHQWPATLVQPVGSPLSLECTVEGTSNPNLYWYRQAAGRGLQLLFYSVGIGQISSEVPQNLSASRPQDRQFILSSKKLLLSDSGFYLCAWDRDVTGYTFGSGTRLTVV.

This clonotype was seen many times. V is TRBV7-2 and J is TRBJ2-7; no firm D call. Deletions cut 5 bases from V and 3 bases from J, with 14 bases between. The CDR3 totals 14 residues. Germline V lookup: CDR1 SGHTA, CDR2 FQGNSA. Written as DNA, the CDR3 is TGTGCCAGCAGCCCCTTCACGGGTAACTACGAGCAGTACTTC. Translated, it gives CASSPFTGNYEQYF.

This clonotype has a count of ten or more. J is TRBJ2-1 and V is TRBV7-8; 10 nucleotides align to TRBD1. With V trimmed by 3 bases and J by 9 bases, 8 bases remained unmatched. Germline CDR1 SGHVS, CDR2 FQNEAQ. The CDR3 sequence is 15 residues long. The CDR3 bases are TGTGCCAGCAGCTTCCCGGGACAGGGGTTTTCTGAGCAGTTCTTC. Protein sequence: CASSFPGQGFSEQFF.

There are many counts of this clonotype. The V gene is TRBV5-1, the J gene TRBJ1-1; perhaps TRBD1 as D (5 bases). Trimming took off 4 bases at V and 1 base at J, with 14 bases between the two ends. The CDR3 runs 15 residues. The germline CDR1 and CDR2 sequences are SGHRS and YFSETQ. The CDR3 region has the DNA TGCGCCAGCAGCCGGGACGGTCAGAAGAACACTGAAGCTTTCTTT. Residues: CASSRDGQKNTEAFF. The full variable domain, completed using reference TRBV5-1 and TRBJ1-1, is KAGVTQTPRYLIKTRGQQVTLSCSPISGHRSVSWYQQTPGQGLQFLFEYFSETQRNKGNFPGRFSGRQFSNSRSEMNVSTLELGDSALYLCASSRDGQKNTEAFFGQGTRLTVV.

This clonotype was seen ten or more times. V usage is TRBV20-1 and J usage is TRBJ2-3, with 8 bases identical to TRBD2. In germline, CDR1 is DFQATT, CDR2 SNEGSKA (reference sequence). CDR3 length equals 16 residues. V gave up 0 bases and J gave up 1 base; unmatched junction bases: 6. The CDR3 spells CSARDYNGRGTDTQYF. DNA for the CDR3: TGCAGTGCTAGAGATTATAACGGGAGGGGCACAGATACGCAGTATTTT.

Ten or more counts support this clonotype. The genes are TRBV7-9 and TRBJ2-1; D is undetermined. V was cut by 5 bases and J by 6 bases, with 8 bases left in between. Germline-derived CDR1 and CDR2 are SEHNR and FQNEAQ (reference sequence). The CDR3 runs 12 residues. DNA for the CDR3: TGTGCCAGCAGCGAACTCGGCAATGAGCAGTTCTTC. This codes for CASSELGNEQFF.

This clonotype has at least ten counts. V usage is TRBV5-1 and J usage is TRBJ2-1; 7 nucleotides agree with TRBD2. CDR1 is SGHRS and CDR2 is YFSETQ in the germline V gene. This CDR3 region has 17 residues. J lost 0 bases, V lost 0 bases, and 6 bases had no gene match. Written as DNA, the CDR3 is TGCGCCAGCAGCTTGGCCGGAACGGGAGGCTCCTACAATGAGCAGTTCTTC. It translates to CASSLAGTGGSYNEQFF.

This clonotype occurred many times. The chain is built from TRBV2 and TRBJ2-7, with D unclear. V was clipped by 4 bases and J by 4 bases, with 11 bases between them. The CDR3 is 13 amino acids. Per germline, CDR1 SNHLY and CDR2 FYNNEI. CDR3 bases: TGTGCCAGCAGTGTTAACTCGATGTACGAGCAGTACTTC. Translation: CASSVNSMYEQYF. The complete variable domain, with remaining parts taken from reference TRBV2 and TRBJ2-7, reads EPEVTQTPSHQVTQMGQEVILRCVPISNHLYFYWYRQILGQKVEFLVSFYNNEISEKSEIFDDQFSVERPDGSNFTLKIRSTKLEDSAMYFCASSVNSMYEQYFGPGTRLTVT.